A selection of T cell receptor beta chains follows, all from one sample in a study of a mutant IDH1 vaccine in newly diagnosed glioma. The method was immunoSEQ multiplex PCR; TCRdb's version includes in-frame clones alone and lacks a portion of them. The repertoire consists of roughly 42,000 clones, with approximately 85% occurring once and the leading ten covering around 1.5%. Their target antigens are unknown. Sample: PBMCs, taken from a glioma patient whose treatment included an IDH1 peptide vaccine. The receptor source for this set is a man aged 35 to 55 with glioma. The conserved cysteine and the conserved F or W are not part of the CDR3 here.

TRBJ2-2 TRBV7-2 ASSRTTSGRMTGELF
TRBJ2-7 TRBV19 ASSYTVFTYEQY
TRBJ2-3 TRBV28 ASSLVTDTQY
TRBJ2-5 TRBV10-3 AISEYVDQETQY
TRBJ2-7 TRBV6-1 ASSEGKYAGGSEQY
TRBJ1-1 TRBV5-6 ASSLERGEAF
TRBJ1-1 TRBV7-9 ASGTGIEAF
TRBJ1-3 TRBV12-5 ASGFQGYNTIY
TRBJ2-7 TRBV19 ASSAGGRGYEQY
TRBJ2-7 TRBV10-3 AISVLGQGYEQY
TRBJ2-2 TRBV6-6 ASSLTSPNTGELF
TRBJ1-3 TRBV28 ASRLGNTIY